The 4 T cell receptor beta chains given below trace back to one sample, sequenced in a study of OX40 agonist ivuxolimab in advanced cancers. Receptor amplification or capture employed the immunoSEQ multiplex PCR assay. TCRdb provides this immuneACCESS table in a form limited to in-frame rearrangements. Some clones are lacking; in checked studies, under half of them reflect an unresolved V gene, and why the rest are absent is not known. The sample yields about 95,000 clones; more than 85% were counted once. Of the sample, around 2.5% falls within the top ten clones. This specimen consisted of CD4+ or CD8+ T cells sorted from blood, obtained in a trial of the OX40 agonist ivuxolimab. These receptors all come from an adult with an advanced solid tumor such as melanoma, head and neck, liver or kidney cancer.

This chain links TRBV6-5 with TRBJ2-2; TRBD2 agrees at 8 bases. Trimming took 6 bases from V and 1 from J; bases not matched to a gene: 4. The CDR3 runs 15 residues. Germline CDR1 is MNHEY and CDR2 is SVGAGI. For the CDR3, the DNA is TGTGCCAGCAGCCCCGGGACTAGGAACACCGGGGAGCTGTTTTTT. Residues: CASSPGTRNTGELFF.

This chain links TRBV28 with TRBJ2-1, with 8 bases matching TRBD2. V lost 2 bases to trimming and J lost 8 bases; unmatched junction nucleotides: 14. Germline V gene sequence: CDR1 MDHEN, CDR2 SYDVKM. There are 17 residues in the CDR3. The CDR3 reads CASSLGFGAGGRDEQFF. For the CDR3, the DNA is TGTGCCAGCAGTTTAGGTTTTGGGGCGGGAGGAAGGGATGAGCAGTTCTTC.

The chain links TRBV9 to TRBJ2-4; 8 bases are shared with TRBD2. The germline CDR1 and CDR2 sequences are SGDLS and YYNGEE. Unmatched junction bases numbered 11, after V lost 4 bases and J lost 8 bases. CDR3 size: 15 residues. The CDR3 spells CASSPGHGAGDIQYF. The CDR3 bases are TGTGCCAGCAGCCCCGGTCATGGAGCGGGGGACATTCAGTACTTC.

The chain is built from TRBV6-5 and TRBJ1-5; D call uncertain. Trimming cost V 0 bases and J 4 bases, with 4 bases left between them. This CDR3 is 13 amino acids long. Germline values: CDR1 MNHEY, CDR2 SVGAGI. The CDR3 DNA reads TGTGCCAGCAGTTACTCAACTAATCAGCCCCAGCATTTT. Translated: CASSYSTNQPQHF.